This TCR beta chain was obtained from a study of shared clonotypes between healthy human individuals. This table comes from immunoSEQ multiplex PCR, and its TCRdb copy is limited to in-frame clones, with some not included. The table has roughly 2.5 million clones, just over 90% seen once; the top ten hold over 0.12%. Input material: naive CD4+ T cells sorted from blood. Specified subset: CD45RA+ positively selected. The origin of this receptor is a man younger than 30 in good health.

CDR3 bases: TGTGCCAGTAGTATGGCTGGGACAGGGGGGAGCTATGGCTACACCTTC. It specifies CASSMAGTGGSYGYTF. The chain combines TRBV19 with TRBJ1-2; the match to TRBD1 covers 11 bases. CDR1 is LNHDA, CDR2 SQIVND, per germline (reference sequence). V shed 3 bases, J shed 4 bases, and the junction held 7 bases outside the gene matches. The CDR3 runs to 16 residues.